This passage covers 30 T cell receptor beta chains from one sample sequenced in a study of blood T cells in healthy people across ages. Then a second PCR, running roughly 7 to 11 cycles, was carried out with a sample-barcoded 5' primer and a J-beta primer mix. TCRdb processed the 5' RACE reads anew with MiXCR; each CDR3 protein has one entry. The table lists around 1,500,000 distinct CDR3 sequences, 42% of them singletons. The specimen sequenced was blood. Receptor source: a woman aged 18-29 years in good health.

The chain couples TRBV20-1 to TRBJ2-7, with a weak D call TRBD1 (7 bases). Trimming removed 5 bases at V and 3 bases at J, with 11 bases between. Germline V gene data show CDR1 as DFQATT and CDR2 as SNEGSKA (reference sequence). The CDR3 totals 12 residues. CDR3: CSAAGQLYEQYF. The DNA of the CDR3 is TGCAGTGCTGCGGGACAGCTCTACGAGCAGTACTTC.

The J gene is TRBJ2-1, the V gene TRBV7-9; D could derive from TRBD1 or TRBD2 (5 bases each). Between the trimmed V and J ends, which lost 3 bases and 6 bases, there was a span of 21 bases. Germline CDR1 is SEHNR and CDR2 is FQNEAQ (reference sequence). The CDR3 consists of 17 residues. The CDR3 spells CASSFKETGLAFNEQFF. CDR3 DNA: TGTGCCAGCAGCTTTAAGGAGACGGGGCTGGCGTTCAATGAGCAGTTCTTC.

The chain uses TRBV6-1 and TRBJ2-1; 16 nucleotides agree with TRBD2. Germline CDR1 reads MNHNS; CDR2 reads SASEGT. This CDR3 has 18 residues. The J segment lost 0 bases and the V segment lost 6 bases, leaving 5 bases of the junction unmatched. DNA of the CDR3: TGTGCCAGCAGCGCCGGGACTAGCGGGGGGGCCTCCTACAATGAGCAGTTCTTC. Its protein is CASSAGTSGGASYNEQFF.

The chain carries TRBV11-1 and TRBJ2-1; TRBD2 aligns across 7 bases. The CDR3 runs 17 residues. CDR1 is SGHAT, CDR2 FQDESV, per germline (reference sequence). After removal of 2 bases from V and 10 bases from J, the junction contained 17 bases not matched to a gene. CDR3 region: CASSLRQNFASGYEQFF. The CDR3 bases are TGTGCCAGCAGCTTACGCCAAAATTTCGCTAGCGGCTACGAGCAGTTCTTC.

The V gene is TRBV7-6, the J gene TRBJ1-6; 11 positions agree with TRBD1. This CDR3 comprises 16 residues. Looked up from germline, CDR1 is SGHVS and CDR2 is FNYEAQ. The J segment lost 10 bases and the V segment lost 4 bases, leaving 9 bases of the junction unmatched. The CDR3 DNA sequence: TGTGCCAGCAGCTCCCAGGGACAGGGGGGAGGATCACCCCTCCACTTT. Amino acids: CASSSQGQGGGSPLHF.

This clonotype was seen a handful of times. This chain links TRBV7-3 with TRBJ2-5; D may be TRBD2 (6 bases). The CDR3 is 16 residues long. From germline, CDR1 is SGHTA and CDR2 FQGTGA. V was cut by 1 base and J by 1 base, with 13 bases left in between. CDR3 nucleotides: TGTGCCAGCAGCTTAAGGGGTCCGGGGGTCCAAGAGACCCAGTACTTC. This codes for CASSLRGPGVQETQYF. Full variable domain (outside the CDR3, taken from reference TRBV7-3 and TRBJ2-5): GAGVSQTPSNKVTEKGKYVELRCDPISGHTALYWYRQSLGQGPEFLIYFQGTGAADDSGLPNDRFFAVRPEGSVSTLKIQRTERGDSAVYLCASSLRGPGVQETQYFGPGTRLLVL.

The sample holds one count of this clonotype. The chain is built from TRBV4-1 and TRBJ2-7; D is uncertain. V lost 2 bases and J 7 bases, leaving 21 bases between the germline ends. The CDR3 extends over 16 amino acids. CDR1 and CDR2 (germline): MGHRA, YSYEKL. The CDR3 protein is CASSQPLRASYNEQYF. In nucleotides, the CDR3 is TGCGCCAGCAGCCAACCGTTACGGGCCTCCTACAATGAGCAGTACTTC.

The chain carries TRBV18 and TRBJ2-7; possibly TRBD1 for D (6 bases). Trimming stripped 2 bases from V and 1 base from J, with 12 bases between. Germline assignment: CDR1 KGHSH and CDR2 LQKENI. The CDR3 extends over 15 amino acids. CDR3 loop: CASSPLGDKSYEQYF. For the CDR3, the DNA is TGTGCCAGCTCACCATTGGGGGACAAATCCTACGAGCAGTACTTC.

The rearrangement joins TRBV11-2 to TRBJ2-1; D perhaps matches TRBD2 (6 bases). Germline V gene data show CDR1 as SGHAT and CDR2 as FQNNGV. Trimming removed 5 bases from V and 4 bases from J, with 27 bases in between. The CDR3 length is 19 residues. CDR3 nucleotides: TGTGCCAGCAGCCAAGGACGTCTGAGTAGCGGTAACCTATACAATGAGCAGTTCTTC. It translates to CASSQGRLSSGNLYNEQFF.

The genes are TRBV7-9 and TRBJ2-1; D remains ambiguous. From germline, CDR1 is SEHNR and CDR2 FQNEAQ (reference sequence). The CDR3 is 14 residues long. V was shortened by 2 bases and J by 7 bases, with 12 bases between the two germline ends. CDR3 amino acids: CASSLSALTNEQFF. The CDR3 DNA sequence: TGTGCCAGCAGCTTATCGGCCTTAACTAATGAGCAGTTCTTC.

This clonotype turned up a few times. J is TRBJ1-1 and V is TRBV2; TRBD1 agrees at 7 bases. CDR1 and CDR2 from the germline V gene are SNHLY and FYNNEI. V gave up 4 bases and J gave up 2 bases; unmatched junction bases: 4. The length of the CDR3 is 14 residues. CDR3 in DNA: TGTGCCAGCAGTGGGACAGGAACTAACACTGAAGCTTTCTTT. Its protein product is CASSGTGTNTEAFF.

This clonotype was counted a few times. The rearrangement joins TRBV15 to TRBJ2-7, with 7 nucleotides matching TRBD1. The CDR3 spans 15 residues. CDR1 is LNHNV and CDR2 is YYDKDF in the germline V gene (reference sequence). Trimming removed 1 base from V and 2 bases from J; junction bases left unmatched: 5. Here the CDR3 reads CATSRGGQDTYEQYF. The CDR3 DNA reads TGTGCCACCAGCAGAGGCGGACAGGATACCTACGAGCAGTACTTC.

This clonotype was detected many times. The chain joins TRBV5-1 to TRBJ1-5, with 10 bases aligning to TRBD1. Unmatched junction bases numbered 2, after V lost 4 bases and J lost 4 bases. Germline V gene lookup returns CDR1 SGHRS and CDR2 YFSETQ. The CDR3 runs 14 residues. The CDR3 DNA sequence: TGCGCCAGCAGCGAGGGACAGGGGAATCAGCCCCAGCATTTT. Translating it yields CASSEGQGNQPQHF.

The CDR3 reads CASSDGTGITEAFF. The CDR3 DNA sequence: TGTGCCAGCAGTGACGGGACAGGGATTACCGAAGCTTTCTTT. The chain uses TRBV6-2 or TRBV6-3 and TRBJ1-1; 9 bases align to TRBD1. The germline gives CDR1 MNHEY, CDR2 SVGEGT. This CDR3 region has 14 residues. With 5 bases clipped from V and 8 bases from J, the junction kept 9 bases outside the gene matches.

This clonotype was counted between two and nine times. The CDR3 is CASSLGAGRTYEQYF. CDR3 DNA sequence: TGCGCCAGCAGCTTGGGTGCAGGGCGTACCTACGAGCAGTACTTC. The chain joins TRBV5-1 to TRBJ2-7, with D perhaps matching TRBD1 (5 bases). Trimming shortened V by 0 bases and J by 2 bases, and 12 bases separated the two germline ends. The CDR3 loop spans 15 amino acids. Germline V gives CDR1 SGHRS, CDR2 YFSETQ.

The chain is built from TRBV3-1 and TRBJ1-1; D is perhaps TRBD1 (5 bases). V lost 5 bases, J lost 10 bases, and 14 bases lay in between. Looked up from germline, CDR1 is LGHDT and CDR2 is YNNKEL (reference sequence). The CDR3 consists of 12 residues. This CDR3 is CASSSGTSRAFF. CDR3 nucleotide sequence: TGTGCCAGCAGCTCGGGGACGTCCCGAGCTTTCTTT.

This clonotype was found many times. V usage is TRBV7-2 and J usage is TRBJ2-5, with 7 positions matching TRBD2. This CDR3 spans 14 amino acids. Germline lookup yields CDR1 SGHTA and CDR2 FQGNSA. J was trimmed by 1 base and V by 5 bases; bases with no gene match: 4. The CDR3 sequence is CASSPASGQETQYF. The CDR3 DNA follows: TGTGCCAGCAGCCCCGCTAGCGGCCAAGAGACCCAGTACTTC.

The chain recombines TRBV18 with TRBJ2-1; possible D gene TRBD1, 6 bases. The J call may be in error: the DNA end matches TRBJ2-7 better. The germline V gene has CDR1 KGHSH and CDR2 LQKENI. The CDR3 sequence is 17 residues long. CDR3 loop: CASSPSRGTSSYNEQYF. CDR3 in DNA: TGTGCCAGCTCACCCAGCAGGGGAACGAGCTCCTACAATGAGCAGTACTTC.

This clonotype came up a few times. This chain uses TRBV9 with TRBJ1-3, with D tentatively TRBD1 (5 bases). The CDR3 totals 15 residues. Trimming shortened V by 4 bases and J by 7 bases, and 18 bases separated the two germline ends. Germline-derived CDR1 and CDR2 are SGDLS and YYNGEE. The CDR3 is CASSPFIPGLNTIYF. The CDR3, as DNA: TGTGCCAGCAGCCCGTTCATTCCGGGACTGAACACCATATATTTT.

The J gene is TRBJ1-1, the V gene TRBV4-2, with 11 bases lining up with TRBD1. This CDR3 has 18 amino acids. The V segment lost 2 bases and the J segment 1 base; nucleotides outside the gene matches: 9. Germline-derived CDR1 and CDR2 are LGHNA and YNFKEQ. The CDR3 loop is CASSQFGQGAHGNTEAFF. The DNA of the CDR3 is TGTGCCAGCAGCCAATTTGGACAGGGGGCCCATGGGAACACTGAAGCTTTCTTT.

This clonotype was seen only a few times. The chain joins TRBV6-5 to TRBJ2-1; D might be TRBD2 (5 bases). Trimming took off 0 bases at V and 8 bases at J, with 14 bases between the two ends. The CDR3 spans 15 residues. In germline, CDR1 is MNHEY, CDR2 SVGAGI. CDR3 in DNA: TGTGCCAGCAGTTACTCGGGCCCCCTGAGGGATGAGCAGTTCTTC. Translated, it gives CASSYSGPLRDEQFF.

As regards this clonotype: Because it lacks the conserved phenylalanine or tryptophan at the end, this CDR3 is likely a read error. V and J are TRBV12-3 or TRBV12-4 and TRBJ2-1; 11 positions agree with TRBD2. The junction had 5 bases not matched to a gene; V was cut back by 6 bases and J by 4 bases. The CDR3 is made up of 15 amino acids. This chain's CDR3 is CASSSSGGTYNEQFC. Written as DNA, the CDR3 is TGTGCCAGCAGCTCTAGCGGGGGGACTTACAATGAGCAGTTCTGC.

CDR3 loop: CASSSGLAGALDEQFF. The CDR3 bases are TGTGCCAGCAGCTCTGGGCTAGCGGGAGCTTTGGATGAGCAGTTCTTC. V and J are TRBV7-7 and TRBJ2-1; 10 nucleotides match TRBD2. Germline V gives CDR1 SSHAT, CDR2 FNYEAQ (reference sequence). This CDR3 has 16 residues. The J segment lost 8 bases and the V segment lost 4 bases, leaving 11 bases of the junction unmatched. The full variable domain, its missing parts supplied by reference TRBV7-7 and TRBJ2-1, is GAGVSQSPRYKVTKRGQDVTLRCDPISSHATLYWYQQALGQGPEFLTYFNYEAQPDKSGLPSDRFSAERPEGSISTLTIQRTEQRDSAMYRCASSSGLAGALDEQFFGPGTRLTVL.

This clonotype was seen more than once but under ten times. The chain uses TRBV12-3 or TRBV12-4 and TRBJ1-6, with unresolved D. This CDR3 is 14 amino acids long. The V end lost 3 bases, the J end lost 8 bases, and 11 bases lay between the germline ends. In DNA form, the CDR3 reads TGTGCCAGCAGTTTTGGACCCTTGGATTCACCCCTCCACTTT. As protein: CASSFGPLDSPLHF.

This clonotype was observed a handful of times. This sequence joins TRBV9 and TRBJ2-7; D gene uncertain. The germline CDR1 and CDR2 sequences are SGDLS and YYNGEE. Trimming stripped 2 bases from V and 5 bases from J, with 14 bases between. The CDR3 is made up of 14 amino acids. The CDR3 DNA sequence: TGTGCCAGCAGCGTCGACGGTCGTGGGGACGAGCAGTACTTC. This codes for CASSVDGRGDEQYF.

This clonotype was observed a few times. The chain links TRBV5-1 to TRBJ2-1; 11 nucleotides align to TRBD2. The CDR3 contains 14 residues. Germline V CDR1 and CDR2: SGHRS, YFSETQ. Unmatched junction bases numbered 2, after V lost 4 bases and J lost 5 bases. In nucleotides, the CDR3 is TGCGCCAGCAGCAAGACTAGCGGGAACAATGAGCAGTTCTTC. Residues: CASSKTSGNNEQFF.

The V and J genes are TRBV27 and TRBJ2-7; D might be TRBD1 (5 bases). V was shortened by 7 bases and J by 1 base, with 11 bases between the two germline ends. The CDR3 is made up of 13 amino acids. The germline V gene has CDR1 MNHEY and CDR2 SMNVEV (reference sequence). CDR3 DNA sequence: TGTGCCAGCAATCCAGGGTTTTCCTACGAGCAGTACTTC. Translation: CASNPGFSYEQYF.

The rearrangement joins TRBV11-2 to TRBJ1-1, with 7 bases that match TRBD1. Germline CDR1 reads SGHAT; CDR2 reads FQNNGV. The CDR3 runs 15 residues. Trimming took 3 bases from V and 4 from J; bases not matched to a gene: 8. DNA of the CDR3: TGTGCCAGCAGCTTTTATCAGGGGGTGCCCACTGAAGCTTTCTTT. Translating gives CASSFYQGVPTEAFF.

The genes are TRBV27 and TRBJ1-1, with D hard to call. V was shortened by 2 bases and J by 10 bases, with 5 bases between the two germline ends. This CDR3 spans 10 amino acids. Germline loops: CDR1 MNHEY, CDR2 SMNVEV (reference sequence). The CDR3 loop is CASSLKGAFF. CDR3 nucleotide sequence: TGTGCCAGCAGTTTAAAGGGAGCTTTCTTT.

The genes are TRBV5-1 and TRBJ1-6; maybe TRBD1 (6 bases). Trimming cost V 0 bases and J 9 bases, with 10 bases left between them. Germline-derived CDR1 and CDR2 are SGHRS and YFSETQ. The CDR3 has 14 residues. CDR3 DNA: TGCGCCAGCAGCTTGGGACAGGTAGTTTCACCCCTCCACTTT. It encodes CASSLGQVVSPLHF.